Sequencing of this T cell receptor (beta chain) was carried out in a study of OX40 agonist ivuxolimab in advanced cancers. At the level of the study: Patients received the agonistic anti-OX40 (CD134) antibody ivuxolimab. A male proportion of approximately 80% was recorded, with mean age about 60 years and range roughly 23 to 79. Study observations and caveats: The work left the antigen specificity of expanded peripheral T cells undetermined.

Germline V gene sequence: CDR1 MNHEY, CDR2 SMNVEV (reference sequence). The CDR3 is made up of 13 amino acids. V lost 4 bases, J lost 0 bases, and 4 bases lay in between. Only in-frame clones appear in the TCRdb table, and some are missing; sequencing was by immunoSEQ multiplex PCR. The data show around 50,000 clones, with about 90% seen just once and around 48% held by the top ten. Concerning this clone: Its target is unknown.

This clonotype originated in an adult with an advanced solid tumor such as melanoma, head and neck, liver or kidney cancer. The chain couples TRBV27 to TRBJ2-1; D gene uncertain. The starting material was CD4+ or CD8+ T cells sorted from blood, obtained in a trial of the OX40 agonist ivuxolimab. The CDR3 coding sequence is TGTGCCAGCAGTTCCCCCTCCTACAATGAGCAGTTCTTC. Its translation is CASSSPSYNEQFF.